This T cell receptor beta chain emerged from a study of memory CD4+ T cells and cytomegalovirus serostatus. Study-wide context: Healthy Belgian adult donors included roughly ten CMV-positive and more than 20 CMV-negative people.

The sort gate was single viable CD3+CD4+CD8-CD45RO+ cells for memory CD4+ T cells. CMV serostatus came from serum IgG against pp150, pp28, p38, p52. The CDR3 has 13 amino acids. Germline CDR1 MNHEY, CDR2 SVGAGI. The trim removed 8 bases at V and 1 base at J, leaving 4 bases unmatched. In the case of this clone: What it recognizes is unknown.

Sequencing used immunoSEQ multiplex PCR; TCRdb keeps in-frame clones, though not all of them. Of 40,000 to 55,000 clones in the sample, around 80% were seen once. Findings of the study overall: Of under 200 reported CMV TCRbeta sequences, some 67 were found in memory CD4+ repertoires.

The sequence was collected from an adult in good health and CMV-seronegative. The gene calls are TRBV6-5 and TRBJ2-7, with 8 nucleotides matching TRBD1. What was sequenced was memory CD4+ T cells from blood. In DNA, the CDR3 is TGTGCCAGCGGGACAGGACCGTCCTACGAGCAGTACTTC. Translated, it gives CASGTGPSYEQYF.